Given below is one TCR beta chain in context. The antigen is not known. The germline gives CDR1 DFQATT, CDR2 SNEGSKA (reference sequence). Trimming removed 3 bases from V and 4 bases from J, with 13 bases in between. The CDR3 consists of 15 residues. Every TCR beta cDNA library bore unique molecular identifiers. One entry per CDR3 protein results from TCRdb running MiXCR on the PCR reads. Of about 810,000 distinct CDR3 sequences in the sample, approximately 53% were seen once. This entry belongs to a study of post-analysis software for immune sequencing data. Regarding the study as a whole: TRBV segments more frequent in patients than in controls numbered a few and included TRBV5-6, TRBV5-1 and TRBV20-1. Controls showed significantly higher normalized Chao1 diversity than did multiple sclerosis patients. Samples from one preparation batch, clustered by F measure, grouped strongly together.

Sequenced sample: blood. This clonotype was obtained from a girl under 18 with multiple sclerosis. The chain couples TRBV20-1 to TRBJ2-6; D possibly matches TRBD1 or TRBD2 (5 bases each). CDR3 loop: CSARHRRKGANVLTF. DNA of the CDR3: TGCAGTGCTAGGCACAGGAGGAAGGGGGCCAACGTCCTGACTTTC.